Below, 7 T cell receptor beta chains from the same sample are listed, as sequenced in a study of T cells in Graves' hyperthyroidism and ophthalmopathy. TCR beta CDR3 region amplification was performed from RNA transcripts. Initially, a first-round RT-PCR of the TCR CDR3 employed the HTBI primer set. One entry per CDR3 protein, called by TCRdb with MiXCR from the multiplex PCR reads. Seen here are more than 300,000 distinct CDR3 sequences, approximately 14% observed once, and the top ten hold around 20%. Sequencing used blood. The source of these receptors is a woman aged 25 to 39 with Graves' ophthalmopathy.

This clonotype has ten or more counts. Here the CDR3 reads CASSLLRGADGELFF. CDR3 DNA: TGTGCCAGCAGCTTACTTCGGGGGGCGGACGGGGAGCTGTTTTTT. The chain uses TRBV11-2 and TRBJ2-2; D may be TRBD2 (7 bases). CDR3 size: 15 residues. Germline CDR1 and CDR2: SGHAT and FQNNGV. V dropped 2 bases and J dropped 7 bases, with 14 bases sitting between them.

The table lists this clonotype with many counts. V gene TRBV28 combines with J gene TRBJ2-5; D unclear. The V gene's germline CDR1 is MDHEN and CDR2 SYDVKM. CDR3 length: 12 amino acids. V lost 2 bases, J lost 3 bases, and 4 bases lay in between. CDR3 in amino acids: CASSLPEETQYF. DNA of the CDR3: TGTGCCAGCAGTTTACCGGAAGAGACCCAGTACTTC.

The table lists this clonotype with many counts. The CDR3 spells CASSRRQVYGYTF. CDR3 DNA: TGTGCCAGCAGCCGTCGACAGGTTTATGGCTACACCTTC. V is TRBV7-2 and J is TRBJ1-2; possibly TRBD1 for D (6 bases). V was clipped by 5 bases and J by 5 bases, with 12 bases between them. Germline assignment: CDR1 SGHTA and CDR2 FQGNSA. The CDR3 consists of 13 residues.

This clonotype was seen ten or more times. The chain links TRBV7-3 to TRBJ2-3, with TRBD2 matching over 8 bases. CDR1 and CDR2 from the germline V gene are SGHTA and FQGTGA. Trimming took 5 bases from V and 13 from J; bases not matched to a gene: 14. The CDR3 consists of 14 residues. CDR3 bases: TGTGCCAGCAGCCGACCCGGGGGGGACAACGAAAAGTATTTT. Translated, it gives CASSRPGGDNEKYF.

This clonotype has only a few counts. A much larger clone differs by one base, so this may be a read error. The rearrangement joins TRBV3-1 to TRBJ2-3, with TRBD2 identical over 10 bases. From germline, CDR1 is LGHDT and CDR2 YNNKEL (reference sequence). The length of the CDR3 is 17 residues. CDR3 nucleotides: TGTGCCAGCAGCCAAGATCGGCAGCGGGGGGGCACAGGTACGCAGTATTTT. Protein: CASSQDRQRGGTGTQYF.

In this sample, this clonotype turned up a few times. The chain uses TRBV19 and TRBJ1-4; D call uncertain. This CDR3 comprises 13 residues. V was shortened by 5 bases and J by 4 bases, with 8 bases between the two germline ends. Per germline, CDR1 LNHDA and CDR2 SQIVND (reference sequence). The CDR3 sequence: CASSAQVNEKLFF. As DNA, the CDR3 is TGTGCCAGTAGTGCTCAGGTTAATGAAAAACTGTTTTTT.

This clonotype was recorded many times. The chain carries TRBV30 and TRBJ1-5; D is possibly TRBD1 (5 bases). Trimming pared 3 bases from V and 4 bases from J, leaving 10 bases between. CDR3 length equals 13 residues. Germline lookup yields CDR1 GTSNPN and CDR2 SVGIG (reference sequence). CDR3 in amino acids: CAWRSTDNQPQHF. The CDR3 nucleotides are TGTGCCTGGAGGTCGACAGATAATCAGCCCCAGCATTTT.